This T cell receptor beta chain comes out of a study of CD4 and CD8 cells across lung adenocarcinoma regions. TCRdb ran MiXCR on the PCR reads and lists one entry per CDR3 protein. Of about 4,200 distinct CDR3 sequences listed, 50% to 65% are singletons. V lost 6 bases and J lost 10, with 10 bases in between. The CDR3 is made up of 11 amino acids. The patients had localized lung adenocarcinoma, a non-small cell subtype. V is TRBV12-3 or TRBV12-4 and J is TRBJ2-1; D may be TRBD1 or TRBD2 (5 bases each). The sequenced sample consisted of CD4+ T cells from the center of a lung tumor. This sequence was found in a female donor with lung adenocarcinoma. The CD4 and CD8 labels of this study may be unreliable. CDR3 nucleotide sequence: TGTGCCAGCAGCTGGGGGACCGAGCAGTTCTTC. The encoded protein is CASSWGTEQFF.